Listed below are T cell receptor beta chains from one sample, sequenced in a study of beta chain features in type 1 diabetes. Clones were sequenced by immunoSEQ multiplex PCR, and TCRdb holds only the in-frame ones, with some missing. The sample consists of approximately 150,000 clones, 10% of them appearing once. Material for sequencing was naive CD4+ T cells from blood. These receptors all come from a man between 18 and 29 years old in good health. Both conserved end residues are part of each CDR3. The D gene is left open where the match is weak. Not all rows give a size; the values are once, few, many and, for expanded clones, a class.

>15|.|TRBV29-1|TRBJ2-5|many
TGCAGCGTTGAAGACCCAAGGAGGGGAGTGGAGACCCAGTACTTC
CSVEDPRRGVETQYF
>13|TRBD1|TRBV23-1|TRBJ1-6|many
TGCGCCAACCCGGGACAGGGGTATTCACCCCTCCACTTT
CANPGQGYSPLHF
>12|.|TRBV6-6|TRBJ1-4|.
TGTGCCAGCAGCCGACAGGAGGAAAAACTGTTTTTT
CASSRQEEKLFF
>15|TRBD1|TRBV5-1|TRBJ2-7|.
TGCGCCAGCAGCTTGTTCCAGGGGGCTAGGGACGAGCAGTACTTC
CASSLFQGARDEQYF
>14|TRBD1|TRBV6-5|TRBJ2-2|few
TGTGCCAGCAGGGACAGGGGGGACACCGGGGAGCTGTTTTTT
CASRDRGDTGELFF
>13|TRBD1|TRBV28|TRBJ1-2|.
TGTGCCAGCGCGACAGGGGACGCGTGGGGCTACACCTTC
CASATGDAWGYTF
>16|TRBD1|TRBV4-3|TRBJ2-7|.
TGCGCCAGCAGCCAGCTTGGGACAGGGGGTAGTTACGAGCAGTACTTC
CASSQLGTGGSYEQYF
>18|TRBD2|TRBV7-2|TRBJ2-5|few
TGTGCCAGCAGCTTAGTTGGGACTAGCGGGGGGGCCCGGGAGACCCAGTACTTC
CASSLVGTSGGARETQYF
>14|TRBD2|TRBV11-2|TRBJ2-7|.
TGTGCCAGCAGCTTTACTAGCGGGGACTACGAGCAGTACTTC
CASSFTSGDYEQYF
>14|TRBD2|TRBV5-4|TRBJ2-7|.
TGTGCCAGCAGCTTGACAGCGGGGGGCTACGAGCAGTACTTC
CASSLTAGGYEQYF
>15|TRBD1|TRBV5-4|TRBJ2-7|.
TGTGCCAGCAGCCAAGAAGCGGACAGGGGTCGGGAGCAGTACTTC
CASSQEADRGREQYF
>13|.|TRBV6-1|TRBJ2-4|.
TGTGCCAGCAGTGAACTTCCTAAAAACATTCAGTACTTC
CASSELPKNIQYF
>13|.|TRBV5-4|TRBJ2-3|many
TGTGCCAGCAGCTCATCTGGGCCCAGTACGCAGTATTTT
CASSSSGPSTQYF
>13|TRBD1|TRBV30|TRBJ2-7|.
TGTGCCTGGGTAGGGACAGGGGGGCGCGAGCAGTACTTC
CAWVGTGGREQYF
>16|.|TRBV6-1|TRBJ2-4|few
TGTGCCAGCAGTGAAGTGCCGCCGGGGGGCCGGGACATTCAGTACTTC
CASSEVPPGGRDIQYF
>12|.|TRBV9|TRBJ1-6|.
TGTGCCAGCAGCGATCAAAATTCACCCCTCCACTTT
CASSDQNSPLHF
>14|.|TRBV7-2|TRBJ1-4|.
TGTGCCAGCAGCTTCTCTACAGGCGTGGAAAAACTGTTTTTT
CASSFSTGVEKLFF
>15|.|TRBV4-3|TRBJ2-7|.
TGCGCCAGCAGCCAAGGGGAGGACTACCTCTACGAGCAGTACTTC
CASSQGEDYLYEQYF
>13|.|TRBV10-3|TRBJ2-7|few
TGTGCCATCATGGGTACAGGAAATTACGAGCAGTACTTC
CAIMGTGNYEQYF
>16|TRBD1|TRBV7-6|TRBJ2-5|.
TGTGCCAGCAGCCCCTTTCCGGGACAGAGCCAAGAGACCCAGTACTTC
CASSPFPGQSQETQYF
>15|TRBD1|TRBV18|TRBJ1-6|.
TGTGCCAGCTCACGTCACAGGGGGCCGAATTCACCCCTCCACTTT
CASSRHRGPNSPLHF
>16|TRBD1|TRBV9|TRBJ2-7|few
TGTGCCAGCAGCCCGGGACAGGGGGCGGTAATAAACGAGCAGTACTTC
CASSPGQGAVINEQYF
>15|.|TRBV6-1|TRBJ1-1|.
TGTGCCAGCAGTGAACCCGGACAAATGAACACTGAAGCTTTCTTT
CASSEPGQMNTEAFF
>13|.|TRBV13|TRBJ1-5|many
TGTGCCAGCAGCTTAACAAGAAATCAGCCCCAGCATTTT
CASSLTRNQPQHF
>14|.|TRBV18|TRBJ2-7|few
TGTGCCAGCTCAGTTTCAACAGAGAACTACGAGCAGTACTTC
CASSVSTENYEQYF
>14|TRBD1|TRBV7-9|TRBJ1-2|few
TGTGCCAGCAGCTCCGGGACAGGCAGCTATGGCTACACCTTC
CASSSGTGSYGYTF
>16|TRBD1|TRBV4-2|TRBJ1-5|few
TGTGCCAGCAGCCAGGTGACAGGGGGTGGTCATCAGCCCCAGCATTTT
CASSQVTGGGHQPQHF
>13|.|TRBV19|TRBJ1-2|.
TGTGCCAGTAGTATCCCAGGGTACTATGGCTACACCTTC
CASSIPGYYGYTF
>18|TRBD1|TRBV6-1|TRBJ1-2|.
TGTGCCAGCAGTGAAAGGGTTTGGACAGGGAGTGAGCGAGATGGCTACACCTTC
CASSERVWTGSERDGYTF
>15|.|TRBV7-2|TRBJ2-7|few
TGTGCCAGCAGCTCACGGATGGGGGCGAAGTACGAGCAGTACTTC
CASSSRMGAKYEQYF
>16|TRBD1|TRBV19|TRBJ2-1|many
TGTGCCAGTAGTCTACAGGGGATTCAAGTTGCGGATGAGCAGTTCTTC
CASSLQGIQVADEQFF
>14|.|TRBV18|TRBJ1-5|few
TGTGCCAGCTCACCTGATGGTGGCGGTCAGCCCCAGCATTTT
CASSPDGGGQPQHF
>15|.|TRBV27|TRBJ1-2|.
TGTGCCAGCAGTTTATCAGCGGCGACGGTCTATGGCTACACCTTC
CASSLSAATVYGYTF
>16|.|TRBV6-5|TRBJ2-2|.
TGTGCCAGCAGTTACCCCCTCCAGGGTTCGGCCGGGGAGCTGTTTTTT
CASSYPLQGSAGELFF
>13|TRBD2|TRBV2|TRBJ2-3|.
TGTGCCAGCAGCCCCATAGCGGGGAATACGCAGTATTTT
CASSPIAGNTQYF
>14|.|TRBV4-2|TRBJ2-6|.
TGTGCCAGCGGCTCCTTCTCTGGGGCCAACGTCCTGACTTTC
CASGSFSGANVLTF
>15|TRBD1|TRBV6-6|TRBJ1-2|few
TGTGCCAGCAGTTTGATAGGGGGCGCGAAATATGGCTACACCTTC
CASSLIGGAKYGYTF
>13|TRBD1|TRBV7-7|TRBJ1-2|.
TGTGCCAGCAGCCCTTTGACAGGGTATGGCTACACCTTC
CASSPLTGYGYTF
>15|TRBD2|TRBV2|TRBJ2-1|few
TGTGCCAGCAGATCTACTAGCGGGGGCTACAATGAGCAGTTCTTC
CASRSTSGGYNEQFF
>14|.|TRBV18|TRBJ2-3|few
TGTGCCAGCTTACCGGGACTTAACACAGATACGCAGTATTTT
CASLPGLNTDTQYF
>16|TRBD1|TRBV25-1|TRBJ2-3|few
TGTGCCAGCAGTGCCCGACAGGGGGGCGGCACAGATACGCAGTATTTT
CASSARQGGGTDTQYF
>14|.|TRBV23-1|TRBJ1-1|few
TGCGCCAGCAGTCATCAGGGGTCCGACACTGAAGCTTTCTTT
CASSHQGSDTEAFF
>14|.|TRBV19|TRBJ1-2|few
TGTGCCAGTAGTATCCACGATCCAGGGTTTGGCTACACCTTC
CASSIHDPGFGYTF
>16|TRBD1|TRBV7-8|TRBJ2-2|few
TGTGCCAGCAGGATCGGGACAGGGCCCAACACCGGGGAGCTGTTTTTT
CASRIGTGPNTGELFF
>13|.|TRBV6-6|TRBJ2-3|few
TGTGCCACCGCAGGGCCCGGCACAGATACGCAGTATTTT
CATAGPGTDTQYF
>15|.|TRBV16|TRBJ2-4|many
TGTGCCAGCAGCCAATTCGCAGGGTCGCAAAACATTCAGTACTTC
CASSQFAGSQNIQYF
>11|.|TRBV29-1|TRBJ1-2|few
TGCAGCGTTGCCCGGGACTATGGCTACACCTTC
CSVARDYGYTF
>16|.|TRBV6-6|TRBJ1-5|few
TGTGCCAGCAGTTACGAAGGGGCGATGGGCAATCAGCCCCAGCATTTT
CASSYEGAMGNQPQHF
>12|.|TRBV9|TRBJ2-3|.
TGTGCCAGCAGCACATTCACAGATACGCAGTATTTT
CASSTFTDTQYF
>14|TRBD1|TRBV6-1|TRBJ1-5|.
TGTGCCAGCAGTTGGACAGGTAGCAATCAGCCCCAGCATTTT
CASSWTGSNQPQHF
>16|.|TRBV9|TRBJ1-2|.
TGTGCCAGCAGCATCACTCGTACAGCCAACCACTATGGCTACACCTTC
CASSITRTANHYGYTF
>15|TRBD1|TRBV7-2|TRBJ1-2|.
TGTGCCAGCAGCGCGGGACAGGGGCGGTATAATGGCTACACCTTC
CASSAGQGRYNGYTF
>17|TRBD1|TRBV18|TRBJ1-5|few
TGTGCCAGCTCACCCCGTACAGGGGGTTCATACAATCAGCCCCAGCATTTT
CASSPRTGGSYNQPQHF
>15|TRBD1|TRBV9|TRBJ2-7|.
TGTGCCAGCAGCGTAGAGTGGGACAGCTCCTACGAGCAGTACTTC
CASSVEWDSSYEQYF
>15|TRBD2|TRBV5-4|TRBJ2-2|.
TGTGCCAGCAGCTTCGGGGGGGCGGGCACCGGGGAGCTGTTTTTT
CASSFGGAGTGELFF
>17|TRBD2|TRBV4-3|TRBJ2-7|few
TGCGCCAGCAGCCAAGGGGTTCGACTAGCGGGCACCTACGAGCAGTACTTC
CASSQGVRLAGTYEQYF
>12|.|TRBV7-2|TRBJ2-7|.
TGTGCCAGCAGCTTATCTACGAACGAGCAGTACTTC
CASSLSTNEQYF
>13|.|TRBV19|TRBJ1-1|few
TGTGCCAGTATAGAGCGATTCGGCACTGAAGCTTTCTTT
CASIERFGTEAFF
>14|TRBD2|TRBV6-5|TRBJ2-1|.
TGTGCCAGCAGTTACTTTACTAGCGGGAATGAGCAGTTCTTC
CASSYFTSGNEQFF
>15|TRBD1|TRBV6-5|TRBJ1-5|few
TGTGCCAGCAGTACCCGGACAGGGGGCGGACAGCCCCAGCATTTT
CASSTRTGGGQPQHF